This T cell receptor (beta chain) was captured by sequencing in a study of cytomegalovirus exposure and HLA in healthy donors. Germline V CDR1 and CDR2: GTSNPN, SVGIG (reference sequence). CDR3 length: 15 residues. V lost 2 bases and J lost 5, with 15 bases in between. PCR used 60 Vbeta primers and 13 Jbeta primers. Libraries were prepared by immunoSEQ multiplex PCR; TCRdb keeps only in-frame clonotypes and omits some of them. The data contain 200,000 to 300,000 clones, 82% of them singletons. Study-wide points: Reportedly, cytomegalovirus status was diagnosed with high sensitivity and specificity.

Comments on this clone: Its antigen remains unidentified.

The chain employs TRBV30 and TRBJ1-4, with TRBD1 as a possible D gene (5 bases). Sequencing was performed on PBMCs. This TCR came from a middle-aged woman in good health and CMV-seropositive. The CDR3 here is CAWSTSGGRNEKLFF. The CDR3 DNA reads as TGTGCCTGGAGTACCTCGGGGGGTCGGAATGAAAAACTGTTTTTT.